This TCR beta chain was documented in a study of T cells in Graves' hyperthyroidism and ophthalmopathy. RNA transcripts provided the source from which TCR beta CDR3 regions were amplified. In the first-round RT-PCR of the TCR CDR3, the HTBI primer set was used. TCRdb used MiXCR to reprocess the multiplex PCR reads, holding one entry per CDR3 protein. The sample records approximately 720,000 distinct CDR3 sequences, over 15% being singletons. This clonotype was detected many times. The germline V and J ends were trimmed by 0 bases and 6 bases, with 12 bases remaining between them. In germline, CDR1 is LGHDT, CDR2 YNNKEL (reference sequence). This CDR3 contains 15 residues.

The receptor's source is a woman in her forties or fifties with Graves' hyperthyroidism that later progressed to Graves' ophthalmopathy. The V and J genes are TRBV3-1 and TRBJ1-5; TRBD1 might be the D (5 bases). Sequenced sample: blood. This chain's CDR3 is CASSQDSRVGQPQHF. As DNA, the CDR3 is TGTGCCAGCAGCCAAGATTCCAGGGTAGGTCAGCCCCAGCATTTT.